These 9 T cell receptor beta chains were all obtained from the same sample, sequenced in a study of T cell repertoires in cytomegalovirus infection. These TCRs are of unknown antigen specificity. TCRdb itself ran the reads through MiXCR, one entry per CDR3 protein. The sample yields approximately 220,000 distinct CDR3 sequences, roughly two fifths seen once. The sample in question was CD8+ T cells from cultured PBMCs, obtained from culture after CMV antigen stimulation. These receptors originate from a human donor in good health (CMV status not recorded). Some clones in this sample may be carry-over from other donors' samples.

This clonotype was counted only a few times. The rearrangement uses TRBV7-8 and TRBJ2-2; 10 bases fit TRBD1. This CDR3 has 18 amino acids. Germline lookup yields CDR1 SGHVS and CDR2 FQNEAQ. With V trimmed by 1 base and J by 2 bases, 7 bases remained unmatched. CDR3 residues: CASSLERQGARNTGELFF. CDR3 coding DNA: TGTGCCAGCAGCTTAGAGAGACAGGGGGCGAGAAACACCGGGGAGCTGTTTTTT.

This clonotype came up a few times. This chain uses TRBV12-3 or TRBV12-4 with TRBJ1-4, with 8 bases matching TRBD1. The V gene end was trimmed by 8 bases and the J gene end by 7 bases; junction bases not matched to a gene: 15. The CDR3 totals 16 residues. DNA for the CDR3: TGTGCCAGCCCAGGGGCGGACAGGGTCCAAGGTGAAAAACTGTTTTTT. Translating gives CASPGADRVQGEKLFF.

The chain employs TRBV6-1 and TRBJ1-1, with TRBD1 identical over 7 bases. CDR3 size: 12 residues. With 6 bases clipped from V and 5 bases from J, the junction kept 3 bases outside the gene matches. The germline V gene encodes CDR1 MNHNS and CDR2 SASEGT. CDR3 DNA: TGTGCCAGCAGACAGGGGAGGACTGAAGCTTTCTTT. Translation: CASRQGRTEAFF.

This clonotype has only a few counts. This sequence joins TRBV7-3 and TRBJ2-3; D is perhaps TRBD2 (7 bases). Germline CDR1 and CDR2: SGHTA and FQGTGA. Trimming took 0 bases from V and 2 from J, leaving 9 bases between them. The CDR3 has 15 amino acids. CDR3 bases: TGTGCCAGCAGCTTAACTGCGGGGGCCACAGATACGCAGTATTTT. Amino acid sequence: CASSLTAGATDTQYF.

This sequence joins TRBV5-6 and TRBJ2-3; TRBD2 matches at 10 bases. Germline CDR1 reads SGHDT; CDR2 reads YYEEEE. The CDR3 runs to 14 residues. The J segment lost 7 bases and the V segment lost 7 bases, leaving 9 bases of the junction unmatched. The CDR3 sequence is CASLISGGRNTQYF. The CDR3 DNA follows: TGTGCCAGCCTAATTAGCGGGGGGAGGAATACGCAGTATTTT.

This clonotype was counted only a few times. The rearrangement uses TRBV13 and TRBJ2-5, with 8 bases identical to TRBD1. CDR1 is PRHDT and CDR2 is FYEKMQ in the germline V gene (reference sequence). The CDR3 spans 13 residues. J lost 2 bases, V lost 8 bases, and 4 bases had no gene match. In DNA, the CDR3 is TGTGCCAGCCGGGACAGGACTCAAGAGACCCAGTACTTC. This translates into CASRDRTQETQYF.

The chain links TRBV29-1 to TRBJ2-1; D possibly uses TRBD1 or TRBD2 (5 bases each). CDR3 size: 11 residues. Germline V gene sequence: CDR1 SQVTM, CDR2 ANQGSEA. The V and J ends lost 3 bases and 12 bases respectively, with 12 bases between them. The CDR3 region has the DNA TGCAGCGTTGACCCGGGGCGAGGGCAGTTCTTC. This encodes CSVDPGRGQFF.

V usage is TRBV5-3 and J usage is TRBJ2-1; TRBD2 might be the D (6 bases). TRBV5-3 is noted as an ORF with a role that remains uncertain. The CDR3 length is 12 residues. Trimming shortened V by 8 bases and J by 6 bases, and 12 bases separated the two germline ends. The CDR3 bases are TGTGCCAGCAAGACCGGGGGCAATGAGCAGTTCTTC. This translates into CASKTGGNEQFF.

The V and J genes are TRBV6-6 and TRBJ2-1; D might be TRBD2 (6 bases). Trimming shortened V by 2 bases and J by 2 bases, and 10 bases separated the two germline ends. Germline loops: CDR1 MNHNY, CDR2 SVGAGI (reference sequence). This CDR3 comprises 15 residues. Here the CDR3 reads CASSYVAGPYNEQFF. CDR3 in DNA: TGTGCCAGCAGTTACGTGGCGGGACCCTACAATGAGCAGTTCTTC.